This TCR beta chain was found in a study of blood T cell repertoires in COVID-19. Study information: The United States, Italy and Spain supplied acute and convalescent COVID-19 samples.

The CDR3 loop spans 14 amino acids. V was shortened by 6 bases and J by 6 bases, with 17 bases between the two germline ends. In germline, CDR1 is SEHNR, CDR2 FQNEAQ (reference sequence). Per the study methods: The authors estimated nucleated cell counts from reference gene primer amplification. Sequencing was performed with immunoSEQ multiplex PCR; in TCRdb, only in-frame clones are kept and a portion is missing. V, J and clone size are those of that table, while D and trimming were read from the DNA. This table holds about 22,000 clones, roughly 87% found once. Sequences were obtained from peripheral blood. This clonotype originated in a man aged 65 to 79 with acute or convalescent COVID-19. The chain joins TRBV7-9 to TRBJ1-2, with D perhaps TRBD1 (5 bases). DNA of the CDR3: TGTGCCAGCAGGGGAGGGACGACCAACCATGGCTACACCTTC. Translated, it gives CASRGGTTNHGYTF.